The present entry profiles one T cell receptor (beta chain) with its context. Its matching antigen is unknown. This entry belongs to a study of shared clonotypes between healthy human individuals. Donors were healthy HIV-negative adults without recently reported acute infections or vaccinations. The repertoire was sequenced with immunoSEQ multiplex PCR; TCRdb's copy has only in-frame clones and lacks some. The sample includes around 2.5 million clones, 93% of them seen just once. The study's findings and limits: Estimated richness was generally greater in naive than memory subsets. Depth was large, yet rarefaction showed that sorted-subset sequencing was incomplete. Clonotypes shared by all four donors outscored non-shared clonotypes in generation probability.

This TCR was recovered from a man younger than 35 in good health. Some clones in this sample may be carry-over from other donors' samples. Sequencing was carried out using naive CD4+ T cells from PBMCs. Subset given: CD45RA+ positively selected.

As DNA, the CDR3 is TGCGCCAGCAGCTCCCAGACAGGCAAAACTAATGAAAAACTGTTTTTT. It translates to CASSSQTGKTNEKLFF. V gene TRBV5-1 combines with J gene TRBJ1-4; a possible D gene is TRBD1 (6 bases). Germline V gene lookup returns CDR1 SGHRS and CDR2 YFSETQ. The V end lost 3 bases, the J end lost 1 base, and 13 bases lay between the germline ends. The CDR3 consists of 16 residues. The entire variable domain, with the rest obtained from reference TRBV5-1 and TRBJ1-4, is as follows: KAGVTQTPRYLIKTRGQQVTLSCSPISGHRSVSWYQQTPGQGLQFLFEYFSETQRNKGNFPGRFSGRQFSNSRSEMNVSTLELGDSALYLCASSSQTGKTNEKLFFGSGTQLSVL.